This entry concerns a single TCR beta chain. Germline CDR1 and CDR2: SEHNR and FQNEAQ (reference sequence). V gave up 1 base and J gave up 4 bases; unmatched junction bases: 4. The CDR3 runs to 16 residues. These data come from a study of T cell responses to AZD1222 COVID-19 vaccine. The table came from immunoSEQ multiplex PCR; TCRdb's copy has only in-frame clones and leaves some out. This repertoire shows 90,000 to 120,000 clones, 87% found once; its top ten account for around 4.5%. The source material was peripheral blood, sampled on day 0 of AZD1222 vaccination. This clonotype was sampled from an adult in good health. This chain connects TRBV7-9 to TRBJ2-3, with 11 nucleotides matching TRBD2. The CDR3 spells CASSLGTSGSADTQYF. The CDR3 DNA sequence: TGTGCCAGCAGCTTAGGGACTAGCGGGTCTGCAGATACGCAGTATTTT.